This T cell receptor beta chain was found in a study of shared clonotypes between healthy human individuals. Overall study results and limits: Estimated richness values were generally larger in naive subsets than in memory subsets.

The count of this clone is one. What it recognizes is unknown. Generated by immunoSEQ multiplex PCR, the TCRdb table keeps only in-frame clones and is missing some. The data contain roughly 320,000 clones, 87% of them singletons. CD8 memory fractions consisted of CD45RO+ and CCR7-negative CD45RA+ TemRA cells together. This CDR3 has 15 amino acids. Losses at the gene ends were 6 bases for V and 2 bases for J; bases not matched to a gene: 4. Germline V gives CDR1 MNHEY, CDR2 SMNVEV (reference sequence). The TCR comes from a man aged 18 to 35 in good health. The chain is built from TRBV27 and TRBJ2-3, with TRBD2 matching 11 bases. The sequenced sample consisted of memory CD8+ T cells sorted from blood. Subset: CD45RO+ cells pooled with CCR7-negative TemRA cells. The CDR3 DNA reads TGTGCCAGCAGAATACTAGCGGGGGACACAGATACGCAGTATTTT. Encoded protein: CASRILAGDTDTQYF.